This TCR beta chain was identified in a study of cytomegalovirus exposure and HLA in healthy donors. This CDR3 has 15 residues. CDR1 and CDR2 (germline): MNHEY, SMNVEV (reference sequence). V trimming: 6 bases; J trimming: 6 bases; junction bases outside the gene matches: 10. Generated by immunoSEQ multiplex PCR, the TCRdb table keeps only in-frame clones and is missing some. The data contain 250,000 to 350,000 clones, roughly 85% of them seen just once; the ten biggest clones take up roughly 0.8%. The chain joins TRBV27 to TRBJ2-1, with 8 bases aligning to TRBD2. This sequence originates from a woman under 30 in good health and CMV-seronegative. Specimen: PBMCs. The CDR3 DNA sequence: TGTGCCAGCAGCATAGGGGCCGGGAGGGTCAATGAGCAGTTCTTC. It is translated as CASSIGAGRVNEQFF.